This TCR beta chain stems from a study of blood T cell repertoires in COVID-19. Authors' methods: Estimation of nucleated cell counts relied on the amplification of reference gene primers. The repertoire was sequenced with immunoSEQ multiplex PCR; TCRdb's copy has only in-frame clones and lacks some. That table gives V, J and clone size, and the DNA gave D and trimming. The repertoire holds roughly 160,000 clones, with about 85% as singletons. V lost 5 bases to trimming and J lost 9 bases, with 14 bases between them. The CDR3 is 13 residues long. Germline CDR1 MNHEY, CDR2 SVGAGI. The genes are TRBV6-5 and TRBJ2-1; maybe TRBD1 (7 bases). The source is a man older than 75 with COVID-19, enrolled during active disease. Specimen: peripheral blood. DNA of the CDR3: TGTGCCAGCAGTAGGCCAGGGGGAGGTGAGCAGTTCTTC. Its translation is CASSRPGGGEQFF.